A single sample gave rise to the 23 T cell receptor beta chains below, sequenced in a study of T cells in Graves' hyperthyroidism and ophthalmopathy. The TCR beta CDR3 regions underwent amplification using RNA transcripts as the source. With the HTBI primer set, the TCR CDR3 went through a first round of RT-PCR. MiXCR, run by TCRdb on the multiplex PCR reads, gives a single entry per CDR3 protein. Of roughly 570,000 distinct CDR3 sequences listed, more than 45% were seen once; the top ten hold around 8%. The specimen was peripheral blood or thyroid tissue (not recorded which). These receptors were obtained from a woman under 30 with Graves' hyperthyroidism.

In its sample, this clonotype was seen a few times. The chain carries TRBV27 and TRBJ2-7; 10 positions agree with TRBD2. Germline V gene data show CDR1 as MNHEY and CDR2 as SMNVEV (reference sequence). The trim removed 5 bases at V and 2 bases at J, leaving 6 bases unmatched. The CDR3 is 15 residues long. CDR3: CASSPRTSGTYEQYF. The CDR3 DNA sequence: TGTGCCAGCAGTCCACGGACTAGCGGAACCTACGAGCAGTACTTC.

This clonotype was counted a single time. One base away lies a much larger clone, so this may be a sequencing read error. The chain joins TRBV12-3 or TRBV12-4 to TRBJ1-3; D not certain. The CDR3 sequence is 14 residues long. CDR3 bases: TGTGCCAGCAGTTTCAGAATTCTTGGAAACACCACATATTTT. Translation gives CASSFRILGNTTYF.

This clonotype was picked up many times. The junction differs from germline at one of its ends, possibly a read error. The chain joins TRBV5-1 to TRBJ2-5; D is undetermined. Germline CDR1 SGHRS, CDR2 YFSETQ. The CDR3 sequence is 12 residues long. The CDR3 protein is CASSLGQETQYF. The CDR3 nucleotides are TGTGCCAGCAGCTTAGGCCAAGAGACCCAGTACTTC.

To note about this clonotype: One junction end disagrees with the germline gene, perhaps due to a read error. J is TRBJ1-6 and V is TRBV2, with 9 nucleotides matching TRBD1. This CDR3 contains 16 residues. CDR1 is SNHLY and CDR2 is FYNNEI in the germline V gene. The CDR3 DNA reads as TGTGCCACCAGTGATCCCTCCGGGACAGGGCGGTCACCCCTCCACTTT. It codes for CATSDPSGTGRSPLHF.

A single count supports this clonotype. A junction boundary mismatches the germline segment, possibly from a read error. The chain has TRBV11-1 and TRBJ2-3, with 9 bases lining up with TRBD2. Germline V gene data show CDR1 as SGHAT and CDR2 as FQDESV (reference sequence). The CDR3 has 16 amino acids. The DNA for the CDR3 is TGTGCCAGCAGCAGAGCGGGAGGAACTAGCACAGATCCGCAGTATTTT. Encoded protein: CASSRAGGTSTDPQYF.

Here the CDR3 DNA reads TGTGCCAGCAGCTTGAACGGGGGCTCTGGCTACACCATATATTTT. Translation: CASSLNGGSGYTIYF. The V and J genes are TRBV5-4 and TRBJ1-3; maybe TRBD1 (6 bases). CDR3 length: 15 residues. In germline, CDR1 is SGHNT, CDR2 YYREEE (reference sequence). V lost 1 base to trimming and J lost 8 bases, with 16 bases between them.

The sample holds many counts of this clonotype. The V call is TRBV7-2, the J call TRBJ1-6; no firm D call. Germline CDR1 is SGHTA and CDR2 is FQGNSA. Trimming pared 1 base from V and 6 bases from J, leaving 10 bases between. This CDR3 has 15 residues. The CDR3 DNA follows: TGTGCCAGCAGCTTAGGGGCAGCCCGTAATTCACCCCTCCACTTT. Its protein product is CASSLGAARNSPLHF.

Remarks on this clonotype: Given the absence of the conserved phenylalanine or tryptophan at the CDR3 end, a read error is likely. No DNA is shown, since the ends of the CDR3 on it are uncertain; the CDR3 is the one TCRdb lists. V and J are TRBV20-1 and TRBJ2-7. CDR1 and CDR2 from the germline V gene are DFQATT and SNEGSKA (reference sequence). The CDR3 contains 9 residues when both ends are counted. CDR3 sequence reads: CSARDTGLG.

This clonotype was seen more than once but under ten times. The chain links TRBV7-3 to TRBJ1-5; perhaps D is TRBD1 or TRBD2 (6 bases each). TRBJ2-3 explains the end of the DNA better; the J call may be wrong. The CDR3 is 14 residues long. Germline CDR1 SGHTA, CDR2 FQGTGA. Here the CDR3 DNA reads TGTGCCAGCAGCTTAATCGGGGGCGGAGATACGCAGTATTTT. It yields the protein CASSLIGGGDTQYF.

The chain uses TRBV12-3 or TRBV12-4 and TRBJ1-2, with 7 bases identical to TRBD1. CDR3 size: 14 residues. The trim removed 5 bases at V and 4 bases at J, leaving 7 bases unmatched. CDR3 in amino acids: CASSPTGLIYGYTF. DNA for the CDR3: TGTGCCAGCAGTCCGACAGGGCTTATCTATGGCTACACCTTC.

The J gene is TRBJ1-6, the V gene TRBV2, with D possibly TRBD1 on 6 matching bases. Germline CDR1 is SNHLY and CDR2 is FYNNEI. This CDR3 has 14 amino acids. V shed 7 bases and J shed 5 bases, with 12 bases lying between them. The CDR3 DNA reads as TGTGCCAGCATCGGGGGCCAAGATAATTCACCCCTCCACTTT. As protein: CASIGGQDNSPLHF.

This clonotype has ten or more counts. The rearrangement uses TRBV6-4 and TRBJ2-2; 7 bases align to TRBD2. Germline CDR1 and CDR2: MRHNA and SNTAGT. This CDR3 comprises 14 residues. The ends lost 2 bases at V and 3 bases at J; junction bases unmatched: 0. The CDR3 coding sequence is TGTGCCAGCAGTGACGGACTAGACACCGGGGAGCTGTTTTTT. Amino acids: CASSDGLDTGELFF.

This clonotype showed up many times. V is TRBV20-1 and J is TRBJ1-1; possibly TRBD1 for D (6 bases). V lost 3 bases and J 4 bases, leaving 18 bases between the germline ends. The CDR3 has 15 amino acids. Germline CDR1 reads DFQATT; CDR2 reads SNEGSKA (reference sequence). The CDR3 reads CSARNEPGQPTEAFF. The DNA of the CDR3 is TGCAGTGCTAGGAACGAGCCGGGACAACCCACTGAAGCTTTCTTT.

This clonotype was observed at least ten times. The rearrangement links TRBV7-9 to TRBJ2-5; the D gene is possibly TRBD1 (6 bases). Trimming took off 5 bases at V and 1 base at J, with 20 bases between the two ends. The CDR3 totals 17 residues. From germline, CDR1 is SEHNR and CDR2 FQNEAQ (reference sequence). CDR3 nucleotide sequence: TGTGCCAGCAGCCGACGGGGAACTGGGGGCATCCAAGAGACCCAGTACTTC. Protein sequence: CASSRRGTGGIQETQYF.

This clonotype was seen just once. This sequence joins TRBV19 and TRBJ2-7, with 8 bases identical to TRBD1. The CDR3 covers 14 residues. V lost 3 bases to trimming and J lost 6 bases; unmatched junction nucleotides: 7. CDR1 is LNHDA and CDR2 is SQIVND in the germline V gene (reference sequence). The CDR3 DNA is TGTGCCAGTAGTATCGGGACAGGTGACTCCGAGCAGTACTTC. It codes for CASSIGTGDSEQYF.

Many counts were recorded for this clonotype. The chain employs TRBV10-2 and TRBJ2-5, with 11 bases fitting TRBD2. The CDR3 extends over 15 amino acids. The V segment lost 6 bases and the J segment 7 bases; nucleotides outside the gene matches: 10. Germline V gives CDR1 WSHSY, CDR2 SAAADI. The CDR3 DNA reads TGCGCCAGCAGGGAGACTAGCGGGACGCCAGGGACCCAGTACTTC. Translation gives CASRETSGTPGTQYF.

The CDR3 DNA reads as TGTGCCAGCAGTCCGACGATAATCTGCGAGCAGTATCAGCCCCAGCATTTT. It specifies CASSPTIICEQYQPQHF. The genes are TRBV2 and TRBJ1-5; no clear D. Germline CDR1 is SNHLY and CDR2 is FYNNEI. CDR3 length equals 17 residues. Trimming pared 5 bases from V and 5 bases from J, leaving 22 bases between.

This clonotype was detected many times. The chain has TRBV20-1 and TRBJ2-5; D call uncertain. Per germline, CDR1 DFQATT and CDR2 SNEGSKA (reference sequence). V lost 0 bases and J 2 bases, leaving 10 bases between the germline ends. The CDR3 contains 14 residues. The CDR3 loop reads CSARDPRAQETQYF. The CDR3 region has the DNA TGCAGTGCTAGAGATCCTAGGGCTCAAGAGACCCAGTACTTC.

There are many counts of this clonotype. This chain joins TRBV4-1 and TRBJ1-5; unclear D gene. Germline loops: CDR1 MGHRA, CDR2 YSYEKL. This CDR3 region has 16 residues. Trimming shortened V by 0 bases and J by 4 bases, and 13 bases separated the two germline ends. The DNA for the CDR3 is TGCGCCAGCAGCCAAGAAAGGCCACAGTCAAATCAGCCCCAGCATTTT. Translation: CASSQERPQSNQPQHF.

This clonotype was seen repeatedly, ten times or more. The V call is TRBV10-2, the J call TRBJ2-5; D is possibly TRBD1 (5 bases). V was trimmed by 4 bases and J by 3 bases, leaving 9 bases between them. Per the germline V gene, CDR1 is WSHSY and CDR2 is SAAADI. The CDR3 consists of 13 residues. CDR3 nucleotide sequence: TGCGCCAGCAGTGTGCAGGGTGAAGAGACCCAGTACTTC. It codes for CASSVQGEETQYF.

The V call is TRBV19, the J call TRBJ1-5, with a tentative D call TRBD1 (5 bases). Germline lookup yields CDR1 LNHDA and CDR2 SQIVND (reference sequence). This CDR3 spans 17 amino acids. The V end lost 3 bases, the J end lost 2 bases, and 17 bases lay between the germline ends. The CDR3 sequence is CASSIRDSYFGNQPQHF. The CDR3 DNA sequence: TGTGCCAGTAGTATCCGGGACTCATATTTCGGCAATCAGCCCCAGCATTTT.

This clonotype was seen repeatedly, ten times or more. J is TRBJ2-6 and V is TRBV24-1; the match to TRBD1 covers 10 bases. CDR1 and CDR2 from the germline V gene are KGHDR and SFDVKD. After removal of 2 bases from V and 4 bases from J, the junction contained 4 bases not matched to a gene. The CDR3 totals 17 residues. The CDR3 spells CATSDWDRGTGANVLTF. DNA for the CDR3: TGTGCCACCAGTGATTGGGACAGGGGAACCGGGGCCAACGTCCTGACTTTC.

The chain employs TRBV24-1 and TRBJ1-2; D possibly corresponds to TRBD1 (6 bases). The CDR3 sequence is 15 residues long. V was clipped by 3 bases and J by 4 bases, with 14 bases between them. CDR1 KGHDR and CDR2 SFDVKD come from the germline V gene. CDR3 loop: CATSDLTDSPYGYTF. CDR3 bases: TGTGCCACCAGTGATCTAACGGACAGCCCCTATGGCTACACCTTC.